Listed below are T cell receptor beta chains from one sample, sequenced in a study of blood T cells in healthy people across ages. MiXCR was run by TCRdb on the 5' RACE reads, yielding one entry per CDR3 protein. The sample lists about 720,000 distinct CDR3 sequences; around a fifth were seen once. The sample comprised blood. The receptors shown here come from a man in his 70s in good health. CDR3s include the opening cysteine and the closing phenylalanine or tryptophan. The D gene is left open where the match is weak. Part of the rows lack a size; the others show once, few, many or a class for expanded clones.

TRBJ2-7 | . | TRBV20-1 | TRBD2 | CSASSGGGGQYF | TGCAGTGCTAGCTCAGGCGGGGGAGGGCAGTACTTC
TRBJ1-1 | . | TRBV7-9 | . | CASSVLSGTEAFF | TGTGCCAGCAGCGTCCTAAGCGGAACTGAAGCTTTCTTT
TRBJ2-3 | few | TRBV30 | . | CAWSEPRTDTQYF | TGTGCCTGGAGTGAGCCTAGGACAGATACGCAGTATTTT
TRBJ2-1 | few | TRBV9 | . | CASSVALLGGNEQFF | TGTGCCAGCAGCGTAGCTTTACTAGGGGGGAATGAGCAGTTCTTC
TRBJ1-5 | . | TRBV12-3/TRBV12-4 | . | CASSLRVGQPQHF | TGTGCCAGCAGTTTGCGGGTTGGTCAGCCCCAGCATTTT
TRBJ2-2 | . | TRBV6-1 | . | CASSGTRMGRNTGELFF | TGTGCCAGCAGTGGAACAAGGATGGGAAGAAACACCGGGGAGCTGTTTTTT
TRBJ1-1 | . | TRBV6-5 | TRBD1 | CASSLRTGRRTEAFF | TGTGCCAGCAGCCTCCGGACAGGGAGGCGGACTGAAGCTTTCTTT
TRBJ2-7 | few | TRBV3-1 | TRBD1 | CASSQTGTGAYEQYF | TGTGCCAGCAGCCAGACCGGGACAGGGGCCTACGAGCAGTACTTC
TRBJ2-6 | few | TRBV5-5 | . | CASSGLIISGANVLTF | TGTGCCAGCAGCGGACTGATAATCTCTGGGGCCAACGTCCTGACTTTC
TRBJ2-3 | few | TRBV19 | . | CASSLNDGTDTQYF | TGTGCCAGTAGTTTGAACGACGGCACAGATACGCAGTATTTT
TRBJ2-5 | . | TRBV5-1 | . | CASSQSGAQYQETQYF | TGCGCCAGCAGCCAAAGCGGCGCCCAGTACCAAGAGACCCAGTACTTC
TRBJ2-1 | . | TRBV11-2 | . | CASSLDRTGLNEQFF | TGTGCCAGCAGCTTAGATCGTACCGGGCTCAATGAGCAGTTCTTC
TRBJ2-1 | few | TRBV19 | TRBD1 | CASSRDGQGAYEQFF | TGTGCCAGTAGCAGAGACGGACAGGGGGCCTATGAGCAGTTCTTC
TRBJ2-3 | . | TRBV12-3/TRBV12-4 | . | CASGDLGRSTDAQYF | TGTGCCAGCGGAGATCTGGGCCGAAGCACAGATGCGCAGTATTTT
TRBJ1-5 | few | TRBV19 | . | CASSMERLWQPQHF | TGTGCCAGTAGTATGGAGAGGCTTTGGCAGCCCCAGCATTTT
TRBJ1-3 | . | TRBV2 | . | CASARGQGSGNTIYF | TGTGCCAGCGCGAGGGGACAAGGTTCGGGAAACACCATATATTTT
TRBJ1-2 | . | TRBV6-5 | . | CASSYSRGRGGGTYGYTF | TGTGCCAGCAGTTACTCGCGGGGCAGGGGCGGAGGTACCTATGGCTACACCTTC
TRBJ2-3 | . | TRBV24-1 | . | CATSDPKSDTKYF | TGTGCCACCAGTGATCCCAAGTCTGATACGAAGTATTTT
TRBJ2-3 | few | TRBV7-9 | . | CASSLAYGPTTDTQYF | TGTGCCAGCAGCTTAGCATACGGACCAACCACAGATACGCAGTATTTT
TRBJ1-2 | . | TRBV29-1 | . | CSVEYRSAYGYTF | TGCAGCGTTGAATATAGGTCAGCTTATGGCTACACCTTC
TRBJ2-5 | . | TRBV20-1 | TRBD2 | CSAPGLAETQYF | TGCAGTGCTCCGGGACTAGCGGAGACCCAGTACTTC
TRBJ2-5 | . | TRBV20-1 | TRBD1 | CSATRPRGLIETQYF | TGCAGTGCTACAAGACCTAGGGGGCTGATTGAGACCCAGTACTTC
TRBJ1-2 | few | TRBV5-1 | . | CASSMRTEKNGYTF | TGCGCCAGCAGCATGCGGACGGAGAAAAATGGCTACACCTTC
TRBJ2-3 | . | TRBV5-1 | TRBD2 | CASSPTSQSSTDTQYF | TGCGCCAGCAGCCCGACTAGCCAATCCTCCACAGATACGCAGTATTTT
TRBJ1-2 | few | TRBV7-2 | . | CASSPQHLDGYTF | TGTGCCAGCAGCCCTCAACACCTCGATGGCTACACCTTC
TRBJ1-4 | many | TRBV29-1 | . | CSVRTSMGEKLFF | TGCAGCGTAAGGACCTCCATGGGTGAAAAACTGTTTTTT
TRBJ1-2 | . | TRBV12-3/TRBV12-4 | TRBD1 | CASSLVYRGDGYTF | TGTGCCAGCAGTTTAGTTTACAGGGGAGACGGCTACACCTTC
TRBJ2-3 | few | TRBV20-1 | TRBD1 | CSAYGQGGTDTQYF | TGCAGTGCCTATGGACAGGGTGGAACAGATACGCAGTATTTT
TRBJ2-3 | few | TRBV9 | TRBD2 | CASSARRSGEGTDTQYF | TGTGCCAGCAGCGCACGCCGTAGCGGGGAGGGTACAGATACGCAGTATTTT
TRBJ2-1 | few | TRBV14 | . | CASSLFLTGNNEQFF | TGTGCCAGCAGTCTTTTCCTGACCGGGAACAATGAGCAGTTCTTC
TRBJ1-2 | few | TRBV24-1 | . | CATSDLSGNGYTF | TGTGCCACCAGTGACCTCTCAGGGAATGGCTACACCTTC
TRBJ2-1 | . | TRBV7-6 | . | CASAASSSYNEQFF | TGTGCCAGCGCGGCCAGCAGCTCCTACAATGAGCAGTTCTTC
TRBJ1-4 | . | TRBV12-3/TRBV12-4 | TRBD1 | CASSRPRTGVTNEKLFF | TGTGCCAGCAGTCGACCTCGGACAGGGGTAACTAATGAAAAACTGTTTTTT
TRBJ2-5 | . | TRBV13 | TRBD2 | CASSGGLAGPWLQYF | TGTGCCAGCAGCGGGGGACTAGCGGGCCCGTGGTTACAGTACTTC
TRBJ1-1 | few | TRBV29-1 | . | CSVGRFNTEAFF | TGCAGCGTTGGCCGGTTTAACACTGAAGCTTTCTTT
TRBJ2-5 | many | TRBV3-1 | . | CASSHGETQYF | TGTGCCAGCAGCCACGGAGAGACCCAGTACTTC
TRBJ1-4 | few | TRBV5-6 | TRBD1 | CASSLGQGRNREKLFF | TGTGCCAGCAGCCTGGGACAGGGGCGTAATCGGGAAAAACTGTTTTTT
TRBJ1-2 | . | TRBV27 | TRBD1 | CASSLTTGPVYGYTF | TGTGCCAGCAGTTTAACGACAGGGCCGGTCTATGGCTACACCTTC
TRBJ2-2 | few | TRBV12-3/TRBV12-4 | . | CASSWVGGHTGELFF | TGTGCCAGCAGTTGGGTCGGCGGGCACACCGGGGAGCTGTTTTTT
TRBJ2-3 | . | TRBV6-4 | . | CATRDSGADTQYF | TGTGCCACTAGGGACTCTGGGGCAGATACGCAGTATTTT
TRBJ2-7 | . | TRBV12-3/TRBV12-4 | . | CASSFSAPPYEQYF | TGTGCCAGCAGTTTTTCCGCCCCCCCCTACGAGCAGTACTTC